The rows below give T cell receptor beta chains drawn from one sample of a study of Graves' ophthalmopathy and Graves' hyperthyroidism. TCRdb fed the multiplex PCR reads into MiXCR, producing one record per CDR3 protein. This table has 650,000 to 900,000 distinct CDR3 sequences, roughly 40% appearing once. Source material: peripheral blood. These receptors were collected from an adult man with Graves' ophthalmopathy. The CDR3 runs from the conserved cysteine through the conserved F or W. A D gene is named only where the DNA matches it firmly. Not all rows give a size; the values are once, few, many and, for expanded clones, a class.

>TRBV20-1|-|-|TRBJ1-1
TGCAGCCTTCCCGGGGGTGGTGACACTGAAGCTTTCTTT
CSLPGGGDTEAFF
>TRBV6-2/TRBV6-3|-|-|TRBJ1-2
TGTGCCAGCAGTTCCCTCTACTATGGCTACACCTTC
CASSSLYYGYTF
>TRBV19|TRBD1|-|TRBJ1-1
TGTGCCAGTAGTATGTTAACAGGGGGAGTGAACACTGAAGCTTTCTTT
CASSMLTGGVNTEAFF
>TRBV10-3|TRBD1|-|TRBJ1-5
TGTGCCATCAGTGACCCAGGGACAGGGCTCAATCAGCCCCAGCATTTT
CAISDPGTGLNQPQHF
>TRBV29-1|-|many|TRBJ2-5
TGCAGCGTTGAAGATCCTGGGGGTGAGACCCAGTACTTC
CSVEDPGGETQYF
>TRBV7-2|-|few|TRBJ1-5
TGTGCCAGCAGTCCCACCGGACAGACCCTTAGCAATCAGCCCCAGCATTTT
CASSPTGQTLSNQPQHF
>TRBV5-1|-|-|TRBJ2-5
TGCGCCATTTCCTTCGGGGGAAGGGGGAATGAAGAGACCCAGTACTTC
CAISFGGRGNEETQYF
>TRBV5-1|TRBD1|few|TRBJ1-2
TGCGCCAGCAGCTCAACAGGGGGCGAAGACTATGGCTACACCTTC
CASSSTGGEDYGYTF
>TRBV7-2|-|-|TRBJ2-5
TGCGCCAGCAGCCACGGGGAGGAAGAGACCCAGTACTTC
CASSHGEEETQYF
>TRBV25-1|TRBD1|-|TRBJ2-7
TGTGCCAGCAGTGCAACAGGGGATAGCTCCTACGAGCAGTACTTC
CASSATGDSSYEQYF
>TRBV9|TRBD1|-|TRBJ1-6
TGTGCCAGCAGCGTCGACAGGGGGGATTCACCCCTCCACTTT
CASSVDRGDSPLHF
>TRBV10-2|TRBD1|-|TRBJ2-2
TGCGCCAGCAGTGAGACAGGGGACGGCGGGGAGCTGTTTTTT
CASSETGDGGELFF
>TRBV2|-|-|TRBJ2-7
TGTGCCAGCAGTGGAAGGTTAGGCTCCTACGAGCAGTACTTC
CASSGRLGSYEQYF
>TRBV15|TRBD1|-|TRBJ1-2
TGTGCCACCAGCAGAGTGAGGCGGGACAGGGGGGTCAATGGCTACACCTTC
CATSRVRRDRGVNGYTF
>TRBV7-3|-|few|TRBJ2-6
TGTGCCAGCAGCTTAACGAATACAGGGTATTCCCCACGGTTTTCTGGGGCCAACGTCCTGACTTTC
CASSLTNTGYSPRFSGANVLTF
>TRBV11-2|-|many|TRBJ1-6
TGTGCCAGCAGCTTAACGGGGACCTATAATTCACCCCTCCACTTT
CASSLTGTYNSPLHF
>TRBV9|-|few|TRBJ1-3
TGTGCCAGCAGCGTAGGGGTGCCCGGAAACACCATATATTTT
CASSVGVPGNTIYF
>TRBV7-9|TRBD1|-|TRBJ2-2
TGTGCCAGCAGCCGGGACAGACCGAACACCGGGGAGCTGTTTTTT
CASSRDRPNTGELFF
>TRBV5-4|-|few|TRBJ1-5
TGTGCCAGCAACCGCGGCGGGTTTCAGCCCCAGCATTTT
CASNRGGFQPQHF
>TRBV20-1|-|few|TRBJ1-2
TGCAGTGCTAGAGATCCAGGCAGGGATAGCTACACCTTC
CSARDPGRDSYTF
>TRBV7-2|-|-|TRBJ2-3
TGTGCCAGCAGCTATCGAACTGGAGATACGCAGTATTTT
CASSYRTGDTQYF
>TRBV7-2|-|many|TRBJ2-5
TGTGCCAGCAGCTATTCTTCAGGAGGCAGAGAGACCCAGTACTTC
CASSYSSGGRETQYF
>TRBV10-3|TRBD1|-|TRBJ2-7
TGTGCCAGCAGTTACTCAGGGACAGGGGTGTTAGAGCAGTACTTC
CASSYSGTGVLEQYF
>TRBV9|TRBD1|-|TRBJ1-4
TGTGCCAGCAGCCATACAGGGGTTAATGAAAAACTGTTTTTT
CASSHTGVNEKLFF
>TRBV9|TRBD1|few|TRBJ2-2
TGTGCCAGCAGCGCGGGACAGGGAGGCCCCTACACCGGGGAGCTGTTTTTT
CASSAGQGGPYTGELFF
>TRBV2|TRBD1|-|TRBJ1-3
TGTGCCAGCAGTTACGGGACAGGGTACAAGAACACCATATATTTT
CASSYGTGYKNTIYF
>TRBV15|-|-|TRBJ2-3
TGTGCCACCAGCAGGCCCACAGATACGCAGTATTTT
CATSRPTDTQYF
>TRBV10-3|-|-|TRBJ1-6
TGTGCCAGCAGCCCCAGGCGGGGGGACCCCTATAATTCACCCCTCCACTTT
CASSPRRGDPYNSPLHF
>TRBV10-3|-|-|TRBJ2-7
TGTGCCATCAGTGAGTTCGCGGCGGGGAACGAGCAGTACTTC
CAISEFAAGNEQYF
>TRBV4-1|-|-|TRBJ2-3
TGCGCCAGCAGCCAAGAAAGCTGGGGCACAGATACGCAGTATTTT
CASSQESWGTDTQYF
>TRBV28|-|-|TRBJ2-7
TGTGCCAGCAGTACCGAGGGGGTTCCCACCTACGAGCAGTACTTC
CASSTEGVPTYEQYF
>TRBV5-1|-|-|TRBJ1-1
TGTGCCAGCAGGCCCAATGTCGGCGGAGTGGGGAGAGCTTTCTTT
CASRPNVGGVGRAFF
>TRBV29-1|-|-|TRBJ1-3
TGCAGCGTTCTGATAGGTCCGTCTATCTCTGGAAACACCGTATATTTT
CSVLIGPSISGNTVYF
>TRBV7-9|-|few|TRBJ2-2
TGTGCCAGCAGCTTAGAGGAGGGAACCGGGGAGCTGTTTTTT
CASSLEEGTGELFF
>TRBV29-1|-|-|TRBJ1-6
TGCAGCGTTGAAGGACAGCCCAATCCACCCCTCCACTTT
CSVEGQPNPPLHF
>TRBV11-2|TRBD1|many|TRBJ1-2
TGTGCCAGCAGCTTAGGCGGGACAGCCTATGGCTACACCTTC
CASSLGGTAYGYTF
>TRBV7-9|TRBD1|few|TRBJ2-5
TGTGCCAGCAGCTTACCCCGACAGGGGACGGGAGAGACCCAGTACTTC
CASSLPRQGTGETQYF
>TRBV25-1|TRBD1|-|TRBJ1-4
TGTGCCAGCAGTGAAACAGGGGACGCTAATGAAAAACTGTTTTTT
CASSETGDANEKLFF
>TRBV5-4|-|few|TRBJ2-7
TGTGCCAGCAGCTACGGACGGGATGAGGACGAGCAGTACTTC
CASSYGRDEDEQYF
>TRBV7-9|TRBD1|-|TRBJ1-3
TGTGCCAGCAGCACGCCGGACAGGGACTCTGGAAACACCATATATTTT
CASSTPDRDSGNTIYF
>TRBV6-2/TRBV6-3|TRBD1|few|TRBJ1-5
TGTGCCAGCAGACCCGACTTCCGCCGACAGGGGTTAAATCAGCCCCAGCATTTT
CASRPDFRRQGLNQPQHF
>TRBV10-2|TRBD1|few|TRBJ1-1
TGTGCCAGCACTACAGGGGTGCAGAACACTGAAGCTTTCTTT
CASTTGVQNTEAFF
>TRBV7-9|TRBD1|-|TRBJ1-2
TGTGCCAGCAGGGGGACAGGGGTGAACTATGGCTACACCTTC
CASRGTGVNYGYTF
>TRBV20-1|TRBD2|-|TRBJ2-7
TGCAGTGCTAGCCGGGGACTAGCGGGGACCTACGAGCAGTACTTC
CSASRGLAGTYEQYF
>TRBV7-9|TRBD2|-|TRBJ2-5
TGTGCCAGCAGCTTATGGCCTAGCGGGCCTGATAGCGAAGAGACCCAGTACTTC
CASSLWPSGPDSEETQYF
>TRBV14|-|many|TRBJ2-5
TGTGCCAGCAGCCAAGTCTGGGAGACCCAGTACTTC
CASSQVWETQYF
>TRBV7-6|-|-|TRBJ1-5
TGTGCCAGCAGCTTAGCGTGGGCAGATTTATTAACCCACAGAGTCAGCAATCAGCCCCAGCATTTT
CASSLAWADLLTHRVSNQPQHF
>TRBV7-9|-|-|TRBJ2-2
TGTGCCAGCAGCTTCGGGCTCTTAGGTGGGGAGCTGTTTTTT
CASSFGLLGGELFF
>TRBV20-1|-|-|TRBJ1-5
TGCAGTGCCATAGACCCAGGGTATAGCAATCAGCCCCAGCATTTT
CSAIDPGYSNQPQHF